This T cell receptor (beta chain) was obtained from a study of T cell clones after liver transplantation. Overall study findings and caveats: Migration into the graft, not deletion, may explain lost graft donor-reactive T cells.

Unstimulated PBMCs were sorted into CD3+CD4+ and CD3+CD8+ populations. Comment on this clone: The antigen remains unidentified.

Sequenced by immunoSEQ multiplex PCR; TCRdb stores in-frame clones only, minus some. The repertoire consists of approximately 50,000 clones, with over 55% occurring once and the leading ten covering over 9.5%. CDR3 length: 9 amino acids. Germline V gives CDR1 MNHNS, CDR2 SASEGT. V lost 11 bases and J lost 6, with 7 bases in between. This TCR came from a human patient who received a liver transplant. Some T cells may trace back to the graft donor. The starting material was CD4+ T cells from blood, obtained about 56 months after liver transplant. This chain uses TRBV6-1 with TRBJ1-2; D uncertain. The CDR3, as DNA: TGTGCCTTTATACATGGCTACACCTTC. Protein sequence: CAFIHGYTF.